The sequence of this T cell receptor (beta chain) was determined in a study of identical twins. Study-level results: Excess twin sharing in beta out-of-frame sequences was weaker. Out-of-frame alpha sequences shared by twins were enriched for low generation probability.

Carrying unique molecular identifiers, the cDNA also gained a universal primer site through template switching. Using its own MiXCR run on the 5' RACE reads, TCRdb lists one record per CDR3 protein. The data show some 660,000 distinct CDR3 sequences, with 8.6% seen just once and 0.75% to 1% held by the top ten. This CDR3 is built from 15 residues. J was trimmed by 8 bases and V by 3 bases; bases with no gene match: 8. Germline V gene sequence: CDR1 MGHDK, CDR2 SYGVNS. This clonotype was counted many times. Its antigen is not known. These data were also filed under a second study, of yellow fever vaccine responses in identical twins. That paper notes: Twins' vaccine T cell responses were reported to seem partly convergent and partly personalized.

This chain links TRBV25-1 with TRBJ2-1, with 9 nucleotides matching TRBD1. This sequence originates from a woman in her late teens or twenties in good health. Sequencing input: PBMCs. CDR3 sequence (DNA): TGTGCCAGCAGTGATCCGGGGGACAGGGTACATGAGCAGTTCTTC. Amino acid sequence: CASSDPGDRVHEQFF.